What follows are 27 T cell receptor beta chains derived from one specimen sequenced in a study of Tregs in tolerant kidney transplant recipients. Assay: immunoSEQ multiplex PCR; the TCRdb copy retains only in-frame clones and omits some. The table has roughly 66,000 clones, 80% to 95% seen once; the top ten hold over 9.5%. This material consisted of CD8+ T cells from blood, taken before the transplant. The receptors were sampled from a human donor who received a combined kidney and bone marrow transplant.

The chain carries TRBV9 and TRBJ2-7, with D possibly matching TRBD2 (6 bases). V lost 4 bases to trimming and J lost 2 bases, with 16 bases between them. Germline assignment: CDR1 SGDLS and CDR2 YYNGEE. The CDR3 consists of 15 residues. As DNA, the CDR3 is TGTGCCAGCAGCCCCTCCGGGACTGAGGCCTACGAGCAGTACTTC. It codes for CASSPSGTEAYEQYF.

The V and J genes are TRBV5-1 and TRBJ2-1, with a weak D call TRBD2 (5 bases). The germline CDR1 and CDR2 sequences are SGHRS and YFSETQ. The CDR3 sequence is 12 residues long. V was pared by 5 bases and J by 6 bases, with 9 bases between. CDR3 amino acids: CASREEGNEQFF. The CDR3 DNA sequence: TGCGCCAGCAGGGAGGAAGGCAATGAGCAGTTCTTC.

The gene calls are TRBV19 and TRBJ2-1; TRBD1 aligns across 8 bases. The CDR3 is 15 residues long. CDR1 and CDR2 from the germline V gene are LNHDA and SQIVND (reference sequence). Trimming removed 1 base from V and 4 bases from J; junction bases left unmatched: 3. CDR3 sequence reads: CASSIGTGIYNEQFF. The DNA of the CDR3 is TGTGCCAGTAGTATAGGGACAGGGATTTACAATGAGCAGTTCTTC.

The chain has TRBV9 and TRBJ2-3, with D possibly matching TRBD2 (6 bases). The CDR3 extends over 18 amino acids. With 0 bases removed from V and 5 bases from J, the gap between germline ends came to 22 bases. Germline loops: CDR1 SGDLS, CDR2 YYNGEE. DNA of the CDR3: TGTGCCAGCAGCGTAGCTACGGGCGGGACGGTGAAAAAAGATACGCAGTATTTT. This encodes CASSVATGGTVKKDTQYF.

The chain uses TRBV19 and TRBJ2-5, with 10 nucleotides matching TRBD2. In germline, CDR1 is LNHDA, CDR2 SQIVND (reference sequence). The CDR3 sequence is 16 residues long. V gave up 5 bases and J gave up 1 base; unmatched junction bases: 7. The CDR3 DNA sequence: TGTGCCAGTAGTGATCTAGCGGGGGCCACCCAAGAGACCCAGTACTTC. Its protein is CASSDLAGATQETQYF.

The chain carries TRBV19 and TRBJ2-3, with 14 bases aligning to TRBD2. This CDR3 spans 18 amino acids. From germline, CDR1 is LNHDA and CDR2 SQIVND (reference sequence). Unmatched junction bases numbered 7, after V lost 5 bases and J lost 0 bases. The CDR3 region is CASSPGLAGGRSTDTQYF. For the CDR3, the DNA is TGTGCCAGTAGTCCAGGACTAGCGGGGGGCCGTAGCACAGATACGCAGTATTTT. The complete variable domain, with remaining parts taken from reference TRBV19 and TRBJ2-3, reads DGGITQSPKYLFRKEGQNVTLSCEQNLNHDAMYWYRQDPGQGLRLIYYSQIVNDFQKGDIAEGYSVSREKKESFPLTVTSAQKNPTAFYLCASSPGLAGGRSTDTQYFGPGTRLTVL.

The CDR3 spells CASTEYTEAFF. As DNA, the CDR3 is TGTGCCAGTACGGAGTACACTGAAGCTTTCTTT. The chain employs TRBV19 and TRBJ1-1; no firm D call. The CDR3 is 11 amino acids. The V end was cut by 7 bases, the J end by 3 bases, with 6 bases between. The germline CDR1 and CDR2 sequences are LNHDA and SQIVND (reference sequence).

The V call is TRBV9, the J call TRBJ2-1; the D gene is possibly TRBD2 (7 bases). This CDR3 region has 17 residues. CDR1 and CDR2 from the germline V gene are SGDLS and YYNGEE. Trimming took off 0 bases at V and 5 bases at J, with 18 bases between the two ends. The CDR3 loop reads CASSVEGGGTVDNEQFF. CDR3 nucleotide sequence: TGTGCCAGCAGCGTAGAGGGAGGGGGAACCGTTGACAATGAGCAGTTCTTC.

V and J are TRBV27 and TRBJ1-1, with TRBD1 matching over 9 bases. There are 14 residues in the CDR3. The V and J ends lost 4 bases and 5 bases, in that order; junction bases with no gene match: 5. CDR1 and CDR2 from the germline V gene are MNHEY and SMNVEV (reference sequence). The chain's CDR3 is CASSWTGVRTEAFF. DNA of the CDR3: TGTGCCAGCAGTTGGACAGGGGTAAGGACTGAAGCTTTCTTT.

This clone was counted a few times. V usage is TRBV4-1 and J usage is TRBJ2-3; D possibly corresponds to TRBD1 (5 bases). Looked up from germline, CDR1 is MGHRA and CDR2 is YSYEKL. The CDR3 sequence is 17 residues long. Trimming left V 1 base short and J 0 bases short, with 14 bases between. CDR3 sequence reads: CASSQVPTVSSTDTQYF. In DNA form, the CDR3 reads TGCGCCAGCAGCCAAGTCCCGACAGTCAGTAGCACAGATACGCAGTATTTT.

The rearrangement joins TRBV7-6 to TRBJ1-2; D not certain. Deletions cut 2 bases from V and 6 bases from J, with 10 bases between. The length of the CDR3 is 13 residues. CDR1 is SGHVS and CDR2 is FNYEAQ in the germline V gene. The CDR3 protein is CASSLSGVDGYTF. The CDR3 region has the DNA TGTGCCAGCAGCTTAAGCGGGGTTGATGGCTACACCTTC. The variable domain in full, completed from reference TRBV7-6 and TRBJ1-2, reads GAGVSQSPRYKVTKRGQDVALRCDPISGHVSLYWYRQALGQGPEFLTYFNYEAQQDKSGLPNDRFSAERPEGSISTLTIQRTEQRDSAMYRCASSLSGVDGYTFGSGTRLTVV.

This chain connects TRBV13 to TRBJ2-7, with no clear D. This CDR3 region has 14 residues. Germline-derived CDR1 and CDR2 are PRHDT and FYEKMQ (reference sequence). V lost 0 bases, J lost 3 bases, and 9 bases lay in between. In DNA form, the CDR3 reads TGTGCCAGCAGCTTAGGGAGAGGAAACTACGAGCAGTACTTC. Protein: CASSLGRGNYEQYF.

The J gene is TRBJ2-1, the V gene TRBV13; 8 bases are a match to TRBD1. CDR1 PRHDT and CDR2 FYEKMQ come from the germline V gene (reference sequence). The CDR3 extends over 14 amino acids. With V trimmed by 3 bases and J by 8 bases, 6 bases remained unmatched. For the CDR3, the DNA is TGTGCCAGCAGCTTCAGGGGGCAGGGCGATGAGCAGTTCTTC. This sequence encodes CASSFRGQGDEQFF.

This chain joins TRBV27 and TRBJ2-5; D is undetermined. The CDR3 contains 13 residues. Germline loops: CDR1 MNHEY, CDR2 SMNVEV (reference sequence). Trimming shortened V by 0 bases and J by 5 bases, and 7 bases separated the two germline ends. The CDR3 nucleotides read TGTGCCAGCAGTTTATCCGAGATCGAGACCCAGTACTTC. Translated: CASSLSEIETQYF.

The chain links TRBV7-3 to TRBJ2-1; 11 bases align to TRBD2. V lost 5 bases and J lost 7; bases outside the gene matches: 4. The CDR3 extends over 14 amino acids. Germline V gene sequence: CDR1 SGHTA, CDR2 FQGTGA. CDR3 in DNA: TGTGCCAGCAGCAGACTAGCGGGACCTAATGAGCAGTTCTTC. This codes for CASSRLAGPNEQFF.

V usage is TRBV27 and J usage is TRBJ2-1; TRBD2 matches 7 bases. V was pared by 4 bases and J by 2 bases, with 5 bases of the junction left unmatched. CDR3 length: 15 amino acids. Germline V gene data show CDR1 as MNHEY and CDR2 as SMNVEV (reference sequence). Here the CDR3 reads CASSWGGRPYNEQFF. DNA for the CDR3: TGTGCCAGCAGTTGGGGCGGGAGACCCTACAATGAGCAGTTCTTC.

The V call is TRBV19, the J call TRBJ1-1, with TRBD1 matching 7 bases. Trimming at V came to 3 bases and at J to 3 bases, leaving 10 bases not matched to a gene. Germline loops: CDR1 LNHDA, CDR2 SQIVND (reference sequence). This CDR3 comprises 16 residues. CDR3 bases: TGTGCCAGTAGTATGGCAGGGGGTAGGGTGGACACTGAAGCTTTCTTT. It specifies CASSMAGGRVDTEAFF.

CDR3 sequence: CASSLGASSYNEQFF. The CDR3 region has the DNA TGTGCCAGCTCCCTGGGGGCGAGTTCCTACAATGAGCAGTTCTTC. V usage is TRBV7-6 and J usage is TRBJ2-1; tentatively, D is TRBD1 (6 bases). V was trimmed by 8 bases and J by 1 base, leaving 15 bases between them. Germline loops: CDR1 SGHVS, CDR2 FNYEAQ. This CDR3 has 15 amino acids.

CDR3 coding DNA: TGTGCCAGCAGCCCGAGCACCACTAACTATGGCTACACCTTC. This encodes CASSPSTTNYGYTF. V is TRBV4-2 and J is TRBJ1-2; D remains ambiguous. Germline lookup yields CDR1 LGHNA and CDR2 YNFKEQ. V was pared by 4 bases and J by 0 bases, with 9 bases between. This CDR3 contains 14 residues.

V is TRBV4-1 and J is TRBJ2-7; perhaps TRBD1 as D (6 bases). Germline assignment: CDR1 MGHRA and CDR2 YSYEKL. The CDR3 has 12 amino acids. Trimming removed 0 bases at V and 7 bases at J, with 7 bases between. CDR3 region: CASSQDRGEQYF. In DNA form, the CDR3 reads TGCGCCAGCAGCCAAGATAGGGGGGAGCAGTACTTC.

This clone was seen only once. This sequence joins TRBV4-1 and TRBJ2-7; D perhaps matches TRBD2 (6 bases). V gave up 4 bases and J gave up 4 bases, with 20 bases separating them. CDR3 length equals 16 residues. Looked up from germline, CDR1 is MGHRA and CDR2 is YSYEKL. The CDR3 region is CASSLSPSEGTYEQYF. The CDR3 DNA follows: TGCGCCAGCAGCCTCTCCCCCTCGGAGGGAACTTACGAGCAGTACTTC.

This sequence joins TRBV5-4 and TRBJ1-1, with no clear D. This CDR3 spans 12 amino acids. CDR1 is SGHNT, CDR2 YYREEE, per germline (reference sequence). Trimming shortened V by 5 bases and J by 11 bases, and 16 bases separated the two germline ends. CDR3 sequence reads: CASREGLGEAFF. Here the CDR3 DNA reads TGTGCCAGCAGAGAGGGTTTAGGTGAGGCTTTCTTT.

CDR3 sequence reads: CASSQTGNSNQPQHF. DNA of the CDR3: TGTGCCAGCAGCCAGACCGGGAATAGCAATCAGCCCCAGCATTTT. The V and J genes are TRBV4-2 and TRBJ1-5; D is ambiguous. The ends were cut back, 3 bases at V and 0 bases at J, with 9 bases in the middle. The length of the CDR3 is 15 residues. Germline CDR1 and CDR2: LGHNA and YNFKEQ.

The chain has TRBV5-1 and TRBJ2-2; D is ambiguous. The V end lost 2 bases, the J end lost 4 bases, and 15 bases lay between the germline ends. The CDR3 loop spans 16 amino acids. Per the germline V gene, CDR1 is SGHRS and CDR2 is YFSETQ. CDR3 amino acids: CASSFRQRSVTGELFF. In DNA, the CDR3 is TGCGCCAGCAGCTTCCGACAACGATCAGTCACCGGGGAGCTGTTTTTT.

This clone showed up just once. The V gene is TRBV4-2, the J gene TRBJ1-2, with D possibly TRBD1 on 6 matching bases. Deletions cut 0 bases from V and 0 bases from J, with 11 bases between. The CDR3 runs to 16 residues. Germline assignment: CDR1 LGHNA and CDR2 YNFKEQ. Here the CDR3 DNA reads TGTGCCAGCAGCCAAGACGGGGGGGCCACTAACTATGGCTACACCTTC. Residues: CASSQDGGATNYGYTF.

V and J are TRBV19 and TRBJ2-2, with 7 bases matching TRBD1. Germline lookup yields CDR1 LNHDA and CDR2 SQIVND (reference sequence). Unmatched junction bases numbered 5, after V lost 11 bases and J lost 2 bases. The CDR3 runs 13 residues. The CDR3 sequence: CAGRDSNTGELFF. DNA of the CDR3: TGTGCCGGCCGGGACAGTAACACCGGGGAGCTGTTTTTT.

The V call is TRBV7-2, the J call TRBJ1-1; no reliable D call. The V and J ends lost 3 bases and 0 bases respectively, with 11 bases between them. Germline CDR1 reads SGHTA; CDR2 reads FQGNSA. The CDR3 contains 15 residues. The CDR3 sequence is CASSLHAQLNTEAFF. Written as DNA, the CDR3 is TGTGCCAGCAGCTTGCATGCCCAGTTGAACACTGAAGCTTTCTTT.